The 9 T cell receptor beta chains listed next were all sequenced from one sample in a study of siplizumab effects on memory and regulatory T cells. The table came from immunoSEQ multiplex PCR; TCRdb's copy has only in-frame clones and leaves some out. There are some 100,000 clones in the sample; around 90% occur only once, and about 0.75% lies in the top ten. Sequenced sample: Tregs sorted from blood. The receptor source for this set is a human donor in good health.

This sequence joins TRBV9 and TRBJ2-2; no definite D call. Per the germline V gene, CDR1 is SGDLS and CDR2 is YYNGEE. Trimming took 7 bases from V and 7 from J, leaving 14 bases between them. This CDR3 contains 13 residues. CDR3 bases: TGTGCCAGCGGTGGCCAGGATGTCGGGGAGCTGTTTTTT. Protein: CASGGQDVGELFF.

The J gene is TRBJ2-7, the V gene TRBV5-4, with D possibly matching TRBD2 (6 bases). CDR3 length: 14 amino acids. Germline CDR1 and CDR2: SGHNT and YYREEE (reference sequence). V lost 5 bases and J lost 3, with 15 bases in between. As DNA, the CDR3 is TGTGCCAGCAGACTATACGGGGGAATCTACGAGCAGTACTTC. This encodes CASRLYGGIYEQYF.

The CDR3 region has the DNA TGTGCCAGCAGCAAAGGGGCGCACAGACACCAAGAGACCCAGTACTTC. The encoded protein is CASSKGAHRHQETQYF. The chain uses TRBV21-1 and TRBJ2-5; no check of the table's D call, TRBD1, against the DNA was made. TRBV21-1 is a documented pseudogene. CDR3 length: 16 residues.

The rearrangement links TRBV19 to TRBJ2-6; no reliable D call. In germline, CDR1 is LNHDA, CDR2 SQIVND (reference sequence). Trimming shortened V by 5 bases and J by 4 bases, and 12 bases separated the two germline ends. The CDR3 extends over 15 amino acids. CDR3 coding DNA: TGTGCCAGTAGTCCCTTTTTCTCAGGGGCCAACGTCCTGACTTTC. Amino acid sequence: CASSPFFSGANVLTF.

The J gene is TRBJ1-1, the V gene TRBV5-1; D ambiguous. There are 16 residues in the CDR3. Trimming cost V 4 bases and J 0 bases, with 16 bases left between them. Germline assignment: CDR1 SGHRS and CDR2 YFSETQ. CDR3 DNA: TGCGCCAGCAGCCTGGTCGGCGGAAGATTGAACACTGAAGCTTTCTTT. Translation gives CASSLVGGRLNTEAFF.

V usage is TRBV25-1 and J usage is TRBJ1-6, with 8 bases that match TRBD1. The CDR3 is made up of 18 amino acids. Germline values: CDR1 MGHDK, CDR2 SYGVNS. With V trimmed by 3 bases and J by 0 bases, 7 bases remained unmatched. In DNA form, the CDR3 reads TGTGCCAGCAGTGATGGTTACGACAGGGGCTCCTATAATTCACCCCTCCACTTT. It encodes CASSDGYDRGSYNSPLHF.

The chain is built from TRBV6-1 and TRBJ2-7; no clear D gene. This CDR3 is 15 amino acids long. V lost 0 bases, J lost 1 base, and 10 bases lay in between. Per germline, CDR1 MNHNS and CDR2 SASEGT. CDR3: CASSEALRQSYEQYF. CDR3 DNA sequence: TGTGCCAGCAGTGAAGCGCTTCGACAATCCTACGAGCAGTACTTC.

The chain carries TRBV7-9 and TRBJ1-1; TRBD1 agrees at 7 bases. The CDR3 is 16 residues long. CDR1 SEHNR and CDR2 FQNEAQ come from the germline V gene (reference sequence). V gave up 4 bases and J gave up 1 base; unmatched junction bases: 9. For the CDR3, the DNA is TGTGCCAGCAGCTCTACAGGGGTAGTCGGGAACACTGAAGCTTTCTTT. Protein sequence: CASSSTGVVGNTEAFF.

The chain joins TRBV15 to TRBJ1-5, with 7 bases fitting TRBD1. With V trimmed by 5 bases and J by 5 bases, 9 bases remained unmatched. The CDR3 has 15 residues. The germline V gene encodes CDR1 LNHNV and CDR2 YYDKDF (reference sequence). Here the CDR3 reads CATSGQTGTYQPQHF. The DNA of the CDR3 is TGTGCCACCAGCGGACAGACAGGGACTTATCAGCCCCAGCATTTT.